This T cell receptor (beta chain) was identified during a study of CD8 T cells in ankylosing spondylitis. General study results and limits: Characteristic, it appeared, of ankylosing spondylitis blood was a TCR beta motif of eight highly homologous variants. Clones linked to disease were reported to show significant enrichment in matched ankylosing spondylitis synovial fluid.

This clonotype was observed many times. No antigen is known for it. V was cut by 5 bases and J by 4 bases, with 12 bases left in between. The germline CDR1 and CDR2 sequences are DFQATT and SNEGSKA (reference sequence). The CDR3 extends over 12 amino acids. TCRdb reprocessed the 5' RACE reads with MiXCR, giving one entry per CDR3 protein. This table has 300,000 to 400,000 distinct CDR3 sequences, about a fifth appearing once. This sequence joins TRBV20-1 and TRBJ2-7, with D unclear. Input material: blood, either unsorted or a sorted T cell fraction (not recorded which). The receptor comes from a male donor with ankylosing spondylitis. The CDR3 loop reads CSALVGRYEQYF. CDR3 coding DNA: TGCAGTGCTTTGGTCGGGCGATACGAGCAGTACTTC.